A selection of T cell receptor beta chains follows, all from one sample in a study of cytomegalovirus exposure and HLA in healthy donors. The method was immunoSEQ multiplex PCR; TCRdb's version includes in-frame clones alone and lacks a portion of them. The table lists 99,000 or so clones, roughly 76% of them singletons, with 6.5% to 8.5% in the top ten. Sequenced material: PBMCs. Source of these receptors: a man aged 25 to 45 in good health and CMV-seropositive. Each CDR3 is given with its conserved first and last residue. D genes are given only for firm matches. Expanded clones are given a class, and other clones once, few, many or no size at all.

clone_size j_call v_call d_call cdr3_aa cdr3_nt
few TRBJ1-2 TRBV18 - CASSPGGLGYGYTF TGTGCCAGCTCACCAGGGGGACTCGGCTATGGCTACACCTTC
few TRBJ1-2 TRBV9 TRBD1 CASSPWTGAGYGYTF TGTGCCAGCAGCCCCTGGACAGGGGCAGGCTATGGCTACACCTTC
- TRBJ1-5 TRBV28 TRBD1 CASSYIQGERSNQPQHF TGTGCCAGCAGCTATATCCAGGGGGAGCGGAGCAATCAGCCCCAGCATTTT
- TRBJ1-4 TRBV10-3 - CAISELQGFNEKLFF TGTGCCATCAGTGAGTTGCAGGGTTTTAATGAAAAACTGTTTTTT
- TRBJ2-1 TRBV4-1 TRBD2 CASSQGHLGGSSYNEQFF TGCGCCAGCAGCCAAGGTCATTTGGGGGGGAGCTCCTACAATGAGCAGTTCTTC
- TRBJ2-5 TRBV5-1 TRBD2 CASSLAPSGGALETQYF TGCGCCAGCAGCTTGGCTCCTAGCGGGGGGGCCTTAGAGACCCAGTACTTC
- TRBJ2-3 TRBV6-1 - CASSEGGTGTDTQYF TGTGCCAGCAGTGAAGGGGGAACAGGGACAGATACGCAGTATTTT
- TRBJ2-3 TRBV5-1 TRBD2 CASNSGGAGTDTQYF TGCGCCAGCAATAGCGGGGGGGCGGGGACAGATACGCAGTATTTT
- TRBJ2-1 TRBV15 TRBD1 CATSRDSEGGMNEQFF TGTGCCACCAGCAGAGATAGCGAAGGGGGCATGAATGAGCAGTTCTTC
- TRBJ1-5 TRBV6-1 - CASRSGGFINQPQHF TGTGCCAGCCGGTCGGGGGGCTTTATCAATCAGCCCCAGCATTTT
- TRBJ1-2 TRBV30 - CAWSGSGGYTF TGTGCCTGGAGCGGCTCGGGTGGCTACACCTTC
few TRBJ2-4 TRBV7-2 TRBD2 CASSLGLAGVIAKNIQYF TGTGCCAGCAGCTTAGGGCTAGCGGGGGTCATAGCCAAAAACATTCAGTACTTC
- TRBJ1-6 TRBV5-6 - CASSLDPGGNSPLHF TGTGCCAGCAGCTTGGACCCCGGGGGGAATTCACCCCTCCACTTT
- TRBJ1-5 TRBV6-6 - CASSYSSRNQPQHF TGTGCCAGCAGTTACTCGAGTCGCAATCAGCCCCAGCATTTT
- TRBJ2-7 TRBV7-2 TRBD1 CASSAQGQGDYEQYF TGTGCCAGCAGCGCCCAAGGACAGGGGGACTACGAGCAGTACTTC
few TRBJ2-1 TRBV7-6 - CASSLAPGGGTEQFF TGTGCCAGCAGCTTAGCGCCTGGGGGGGGCACTGAGCAGTTCTTC
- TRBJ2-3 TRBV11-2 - CASSFPSRTDTQYF TGTGCCAGCAGCTTCCCTAGTCGCACAGATACGCAGTATTTT
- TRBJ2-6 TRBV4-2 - CASSQDPGFFGANVLTF TGTGCCAGCAGCCAAGACCCAGGGTTCTTTGGGGCCAACGTCCTGACTTTC